Presented here are 21 T cell receptor beta chains from one specimen sequenced in a study of post-analysis software for immune sequencing data. Prepared TCR beta cDNA libraries contained unique molecular identifiers. Each CDR3 protein is one row after TCRdb ran MiXCR on the PCR reads. The sample lists hundreds of thousands of distinct CDR3 sequences, approximately 45% occurring once. These receptors have no known antigen. General study results and limits: Five TRBV segments, TRBV5-6, TRBV5-1 and TRBV20-1 among them, were found more frequent in patients than controls.

Input material: blood. The receptor source for this set is a girl aged 5-17 years with multiple sclerosis.

CDR3 loop: CSASKAAGSYNEQFF. The CDR3 DNA reads as TGCAGTGCTAGTAAAGCCGCGGGGTCCTACAATGAGCAGTTCTTC. The V gene is TRBV20-1, the J gene TRBJ2-1; maybe TRBD2 (6 bases). In germline, CDR1 is DFQATT, CDR2 SNEGSKA (reference sequence). V was clipped by 3 bases and J by 1 base, with 13 bases between them. This CDR3 contains 15 residues.

The rearrangement uses TRBV6-5 and TRBJ1-2; 7 bases map to TRBD1. The CDR3 sequence is 14 residues long. Per germline, CDR1 MNHEY and CDR2 SVGAGI. With 2 bases clipped from V and 5 bases from J, the junction kept 5 bases outside the gene matches. The chain's CDR3 is CASSYRTGVYGYTF. The CDR3 coding sequence is TGTGCCAGCAGTTACCGAACAGGGGTGTATGGCTACACCTTC.

The chain links TRBV9 to TRBJ2-6; the D gene is possibly TRBD2 (6 bases). The CDR3 is 17 amino acids. CDR1 SGDLS and CDR2 YYNGEE come from the germline V gene. Trimming shortened V by 0 bases and J by 4 bases, and 14 bases separated the two germline ends. The CDR3 protein is CASSVAGRMGGANVLTF. Written as DNA, the CDR3 is TGTGCCAGCAGCGTAGCTGGGAGGATGGGGGGGGCCAACGTCCTGACTTTC.

The chain uses TRBV29-1 and TRBJ2-7; D is undetermined. Matching the DNA end better, TRBJ2-5 makes the J call doubtful. There are 12 residues in the CDR3. Germline loops: CDR1 SQVTM, CDR2 ANQGSEA. The CDR3 DNA reads as TGCAGCGTTGAGGGCAGGAGAAAGACCCAGTACTTC. This sequence encodes CSVEGRRKTQYF.

The rearrangement joins TRBV28 to TRBJ1-2; tentatively, D is TRBD1 (5 bases). The ends were cut back, 3 bases at V and 8 bases at J, with 7 bases in the middle. The CDR3 runs 11 residues. Germline CDR1 and CDR2: MDHEN and SYDVKM. CDR3 nucleotides: TGTGCCAGCAGTTTGGGGCGGGGCTACACCTTC. Residues: CASSLGRGYTF.

This clonotype was found once. The chain is built from TRBV6-5 and TRBJ2-1, with D perhaps matching TRBD2 (7 bases). CDR3 length: 17 residues. Germline V gives CDR1 MNHEY, CDR2 SVGAGI. V lost 4 bases to trimming and J lost 7 bases, with 23 bases between them. The CDR3: CASSFGWGGSEGNEQFF. As DNA, the CDR3 is TGTGCCAGCAGTTTCGGGTGGGGGGGCTCAGAGGGGAATGAGCAGTTCTTC.

The CDR3 DNA sequence: TGTGCCAGCAGTTTGCGGGCCCAACCCCGGCGGTACACCTTC. Translated: CASSLRAQPRRYTF. The gene calls are TRBV28 and TRBJ1-2; D is unresolved. The CDR3 consists of 14 residues. V gave up 3 bases and J gave up 11 bases, with 19 bases separating them. CDR1 MDHEN and CDR2 SYDVKM come from the germline V gene.

Here the CDR3 DNA reads TGTGCCAGCAGCCCTAGACATAGCTCCTACAATGAGCAGTTCTTC. Protein: CASSPRHSSYNEQFF. This rearrangement joins TRBV7-2 to TRBJ2-1; no reliable D call. The CDR3 is 15 residues long. Trimming shortened V by 5 bases and J by 0 bases, and 11 bases separated the two germline ends. CDR1 is SGHTA and CDR2 is FQGNSA in the germline V gene.

Of note for this clonotype: The germline gene is not matched at one end of the junction; a read error may be the cause. The chain has TRBV20-1 and TRBJ1-2; the match to TRBD1 covers 7 bases. The germline V gene has CDR1 DFQATT and CDR2 SNEGSKA (reference sequence). This CDR3 has 14 residues. This chain's CDR3 is CSATDRERSNGCTF. The DNA for the CDR3 is TGCAGTGCGACAGACAGGGAAAGGAGTAATGGCTGCACCTTC.

V and J are TRBV15 and TRBJ2-3; possibly TRBD1 for D (6 bases). Per germline, CDR1 LNHNV and CDR2 YYDKDF (reference sequence). This CDR3 is 18 amino acids long. V was clipped by 0 bases and J by 2 bases, with 18 bases between them. CDR3 region: CATSRDPQGSQLTDTQYF. Here the CDR3 DNA reads TGTGCCACCAGCAGAGATCCCCAGGGGTCACAACTCACAGATACGCAGTATTTT.

Concerning this clonotype itself: One end of the junction is discordant with germline, which a read error may explain. The chain carries TRBV7-6 and TRBJ1-6; TRBD1 might be the D (5 bases). CDR1 and CDR2 (germline): SGHVS, FNYEAQ. The length of the CDR3 is 14 residues. The CDR3 is CACSLLGDNSPLHF. In DNA, the CDR3 is TGTGCCTGCAGCTTACTAGGGGATAATTCACCCCTCCACTTT.

This clonotype showed up just a few times. The chain employs TRBV3-1 and TRBJ2-7; tentative D call: TRBD1 (5 bases). This CDR3 has 16 amino acids. The ends were cut back, 0 bases at V and 1 base at J, with 13 bases in the middle. Germline CDR1 LGHDT, CDR2 YNNKEL (reference sequence). The CDR3 is CASSQDLVQGSYEQYF. DNA of the CDR3: TGTGCCAGCAGCCAAGATCTGGTGCAGGGATCCTACGAGCAGTACTTC.

Of note for this clonotype: Germline is not matched at one junction end, which may reflect a read error. The gene calls are TRBV11-1 and TRBJ2-7; TRBD2 aligns across 10 bases. The CDR3 spans 15 residues. Per the germline V gene, CDR1 is SGHAT and CDR2 is FQDESV (reference sequence). CDR3 sequence (DNA): TGTGCCAGCAGCTGGGGGACTAGCGACAACTACGGGCAGTACTTC. This sequence encodes CASSWGTSDNYGQYF.

DNA of the CDR3: TGCAGTGCTAGAGCATTAGGGCCTGTGGGTAGCGGGACCTCGGGCGATGAGCAGTTCTTC. Translated, it gives CSARALGPVGSGTSGDEQFF. The J gene is TRBJ2-1, the V gene TRBV20-1, with 8 positions matching TRBD2. Germline values: CDR1 DFQATT, CDR2 SNEGSKA (reference sequence). The ends lost 1 base at V and 8 bases at J; junction bases unmatched: 25. This CDR3 comprises 20 residues.

The chain is built from TRBV6-9 and TRBJ2-1; D remains ambiguous. This CDR3 has 14 residues. The germline gives CDR1 MNHGY, CDR2 SVAAGI. The ends were cut back, 8 bases at V and 1 base at J, with 12 bases in the middle. In nucleotides, the CDR3 is TGTGCCAGCCGGAATTGTCGTTCCTACAATGAGCAGTTCTTC. It encodes CASRNCRSYNEQFF.

This clonotype was recorded once. This chain links TRBV7-9 with TRBJ1-2; D may be TRBD1 (5 bases). Germline-derived CDR1 and CDR2 are SEHNR and FQNEAQ (reference sequence). The CDR3 totals 13 residues. V lost 11 bases and J lost 0, with 13 bases in between. CDR3 in DNA: TGTGCCGGACGGGGACTGACTAACTATGGCTACACCTTC. This translates into CAGRGLTNYGYTF.

This clonotype was seen only once. The CDR3 bases are TGTGCCAGCAGCTACAGTTCAGGGACTAGCGGGAAGAGCTCCTACGAGCAGTACTTC. Translating it yields CASSYSSGTSGKSSYEQYF. V and J are TRBV5-5 and TRBJ2-7, with 13 bases aligning to TRBD2. Trimming removed 3 bases from V and 0 bases from J; junction bases left unmatched: 12. CDR3 size: 19 residues. Germline V gene data show CDR1 as SGHKS and CDR2 as YYEKEE (reference sequence).

This clonotype was seen a handful of times. This chain connects TRBV20-1 to TRBJ2-5; 14 bases fit TRBD2. The closer fit of TRBJ2-7 to the DNA end suggests the J call may be wrong. The length of the CDR3 is 14 residues. Germline V gene sequence: CDR1 DFQATT, CDR2 SNEGSKA (reference sequence). Here the CDR3 DNA reads TGCAGTGCTCTTAAGGGACTAGCGGGAGACGAGCAGTACTTC. It translates to CSALKGLAGDEQYF.

The chain has TRBV20-1 and TRBJ2-1; TRBD1 might be the D (6 bases). Germline CDR1 and CDR2: DFQATT and SNEGSKA (reference sequence). The CDR3 contains 13 residues. Trimming left V 2 bases short and J 7 bases short, with 12 bases between. The CDR3 loop reads CSARQGITNEQFF. Here the CDR3 DNA reads TGCAGTGCTAGACAGGGGATTACTAATGAGCAGTTCTTC.

The gene calls are TRBV28 and TRBJ2-7; D perhaps matches TRBD2 (6 bases). Per germline, CDR1 MDHEN and CDR2 SYDVKM. Between the trimmed V and J ends, which lost 5 bases and 1 base, there was a span of 12 bases. This CDR3 spans 14 amino acids. CDR3 loop: CASSRTIRSYEQYF. CDR3 coding DNA: TGTGCCAGCAGTAGGACTATCCGGTCCTACGAGCAGTACTTC.

This rearrangement joins TRBV5-1 to TRBJ1-1; no firm D call. The CDR3 runs 13 residues. The germline V gene encodes CDR1 SGHRS and CDR2 YFSETQ. The V gene lost 0 bases and the J gene lost 8 bases, with 11 bases spanning the gap. The CDR3 spells CASSLASRSEAFF. CDR3 nucleotides: TGCGCCAGCAGCTTGGCGAGTCGTAGCGAAGCTTTCTTT.